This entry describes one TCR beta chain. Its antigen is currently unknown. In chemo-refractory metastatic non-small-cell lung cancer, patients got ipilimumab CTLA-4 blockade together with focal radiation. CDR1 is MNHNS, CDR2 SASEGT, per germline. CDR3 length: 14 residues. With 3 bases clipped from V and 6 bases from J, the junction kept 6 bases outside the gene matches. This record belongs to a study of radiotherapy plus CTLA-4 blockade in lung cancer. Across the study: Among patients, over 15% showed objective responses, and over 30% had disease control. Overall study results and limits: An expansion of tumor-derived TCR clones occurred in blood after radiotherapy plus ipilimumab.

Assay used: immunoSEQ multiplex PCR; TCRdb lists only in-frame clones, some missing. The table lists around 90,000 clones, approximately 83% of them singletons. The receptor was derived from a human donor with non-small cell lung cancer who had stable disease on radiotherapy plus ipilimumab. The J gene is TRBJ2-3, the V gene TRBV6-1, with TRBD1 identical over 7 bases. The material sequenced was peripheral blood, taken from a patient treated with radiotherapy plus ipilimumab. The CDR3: CASSDRGPRDTQYF. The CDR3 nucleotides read TGTGCCAGCAGTGATAGGGGGCCCCGGGATACGCAGTATTTT.